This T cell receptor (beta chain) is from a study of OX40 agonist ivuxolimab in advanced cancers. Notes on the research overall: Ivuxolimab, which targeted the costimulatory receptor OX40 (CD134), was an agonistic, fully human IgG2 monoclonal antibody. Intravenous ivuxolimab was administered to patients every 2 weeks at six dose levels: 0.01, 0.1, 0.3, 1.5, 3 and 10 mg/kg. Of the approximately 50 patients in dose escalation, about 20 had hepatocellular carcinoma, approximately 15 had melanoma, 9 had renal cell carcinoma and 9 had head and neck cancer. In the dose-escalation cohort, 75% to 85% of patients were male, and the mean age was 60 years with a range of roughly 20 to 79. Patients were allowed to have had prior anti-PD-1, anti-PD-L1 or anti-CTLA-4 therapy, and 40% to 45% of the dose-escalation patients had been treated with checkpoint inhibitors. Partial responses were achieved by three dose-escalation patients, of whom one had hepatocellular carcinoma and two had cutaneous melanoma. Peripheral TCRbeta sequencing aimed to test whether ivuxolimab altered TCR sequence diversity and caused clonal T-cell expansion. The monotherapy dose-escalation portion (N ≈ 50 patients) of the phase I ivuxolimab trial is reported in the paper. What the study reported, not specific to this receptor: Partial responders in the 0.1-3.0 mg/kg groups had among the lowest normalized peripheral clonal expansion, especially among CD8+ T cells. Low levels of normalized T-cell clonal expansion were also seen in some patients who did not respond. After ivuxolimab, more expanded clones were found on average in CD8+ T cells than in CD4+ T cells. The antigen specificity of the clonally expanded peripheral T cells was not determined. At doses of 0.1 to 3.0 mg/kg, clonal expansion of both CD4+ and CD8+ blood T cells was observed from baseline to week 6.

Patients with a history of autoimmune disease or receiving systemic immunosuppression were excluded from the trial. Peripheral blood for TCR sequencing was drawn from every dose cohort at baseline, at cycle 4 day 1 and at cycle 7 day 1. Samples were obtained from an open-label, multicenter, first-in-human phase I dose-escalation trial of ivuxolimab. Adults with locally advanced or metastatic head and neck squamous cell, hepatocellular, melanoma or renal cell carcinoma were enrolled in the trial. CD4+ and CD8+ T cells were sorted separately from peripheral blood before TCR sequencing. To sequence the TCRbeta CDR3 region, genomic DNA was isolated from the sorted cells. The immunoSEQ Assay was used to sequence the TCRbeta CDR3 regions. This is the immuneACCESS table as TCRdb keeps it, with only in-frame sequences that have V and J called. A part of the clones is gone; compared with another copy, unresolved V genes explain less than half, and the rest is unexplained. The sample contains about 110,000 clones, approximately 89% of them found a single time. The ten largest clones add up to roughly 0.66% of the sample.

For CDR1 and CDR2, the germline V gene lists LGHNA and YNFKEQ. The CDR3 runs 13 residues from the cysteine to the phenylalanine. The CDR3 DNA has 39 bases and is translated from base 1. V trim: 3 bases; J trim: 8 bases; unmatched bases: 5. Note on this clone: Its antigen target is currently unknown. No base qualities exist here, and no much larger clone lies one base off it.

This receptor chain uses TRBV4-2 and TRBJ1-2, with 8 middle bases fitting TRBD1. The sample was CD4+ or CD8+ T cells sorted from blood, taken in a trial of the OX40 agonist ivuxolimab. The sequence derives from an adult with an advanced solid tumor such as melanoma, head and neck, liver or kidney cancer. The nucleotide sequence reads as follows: TGTGCCAGCAGCCAGCAGGGGGCCGGGGGCTACACCTTC. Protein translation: CASSQQGAGGYTF.